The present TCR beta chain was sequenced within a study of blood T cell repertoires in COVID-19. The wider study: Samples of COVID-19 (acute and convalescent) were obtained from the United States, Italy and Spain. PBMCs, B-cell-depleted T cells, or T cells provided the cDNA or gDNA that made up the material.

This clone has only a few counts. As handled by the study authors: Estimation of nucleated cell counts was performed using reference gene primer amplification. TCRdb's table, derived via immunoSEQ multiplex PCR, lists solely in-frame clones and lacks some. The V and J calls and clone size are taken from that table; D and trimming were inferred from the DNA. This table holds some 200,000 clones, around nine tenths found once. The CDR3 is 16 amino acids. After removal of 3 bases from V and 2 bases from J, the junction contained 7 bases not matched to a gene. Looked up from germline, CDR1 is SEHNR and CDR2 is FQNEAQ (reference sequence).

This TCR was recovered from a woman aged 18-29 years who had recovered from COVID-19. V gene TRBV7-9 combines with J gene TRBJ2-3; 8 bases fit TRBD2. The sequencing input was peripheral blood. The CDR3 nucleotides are TGTGCCAGCAGCTTGGTTGAGCGGGGGACCACAGATACGCAGTATTTT. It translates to CASSLVERGTTDTQYF.